This T cell receptor (beta chain) was captured by sequencing in a study of vaccination and CD4 T cells after COVID-19. Sample treatment: approximately 9-day PBMC culture with coronavirus spike peptide pools or control peptides (ViraFEST assay). Expansion of antigen-specific T cells with peptide pools by ViraFEST preceded sequencing of TCRs. The Oncomine TCR Beta short-read assay was what sequenced the DNA obtained from cultured CD4+ T cells. Each CDR3 protein is one row after TCRdb ran MiXCR on the PCR reads. The sample lists 15,000 to 20,000 distinct CDR3 sequences; about 60% were seen once. The CDR3 is 12 amino acids. V lost 7 bases and J lost 7; bases outside the gene matches: 9. The V gene's germline CDR1 is DFQATT and CDR2 SNEGSKA (reference sequence). This clonotype was seen a single time. Antigen specificity is unknown.

The sequencing input was CD4+ T cells from blood, cultured in vitro. The clonotype comes from a human donor who had recovered from COVID-19. This chain uses TRBV20-1 with TRBJ2-7; TRBD1 agrees at 8 bases. In DNA, the CDR3 is TGCAGTGTACGGACAGGGCGGGAAGAGCAGTACTTC. Its protein is CSVRTGREEQYF.